A single sample gave rise to the 25 T cell receptor beta chains below, sequenced in a study of T cell changes during pregnancy in multiple sclerosis. This table comes from immunoSEQ multiplex PCR, and its TCRdb copy is limited to in-frame clones, with some not included. The sample comprises around 73,000 clones, around 94% of which are singletons, and less than 3% rests with the top ten. This sample comprised peripheral blood, obtained in the third trimester of pregnancy. The origin of the receptors is a female donor in good health, enrolled as a control in a pregnancy study.

This rearrangement joins TRBV21-1 to TRBJ2-3; TRBD2 reflects the table's D call only, with no check against the DNA. TRBV21-1 is annotated as a pseudogene. There are 20 residues in the CDR3. CDR3 loop: CASSPHARVSGGDGTDTQYF. CDR3 nucleotide sequence: TGTGCCAGCAGCCCCCATGCACGGGTTAGCGGGGGAGATGGCACAGATACGCAGTATTTT.

The gene calls are TRBV6-6 and TRBJ2-5; 10 bases line up with TRBD1. Trimming cost V 8 bases and J 3 bases; bases outside gene matches: 6. This CDR3 is built from 14 residues. CDR1 and CDR2 from the germline V gene are MNHNY and SVGAGI (reference sequence). DNA for the CDR3: TGTGCCAGCTGTCGGGACAGGGGAAAAGAGACCCAGTACTTC. Translation: CASCRDRGKETQYF.

V usage is TRBV5-4 and J usage is TRBJ1-2; 10 bases are shared with TRBD1. Germline values: CDR1 SGHNT, CDR2 YYREEE (reference sequence). The J segment lost 5 bases and the V segment lost 5 bases, leaving 6 bases of the junction unmatched. CDR3 length: 14 amino acids. This CDR3 is CASRTGQGEYGYTF. Written as DNA, the CDR3 is TGTGCCAGCAGGACAGGACAGGGGGAATATGGCTACACCTTC.

The chain carries TRBV7-3 and TRBJ2-7, with D maybe TRBD2 (6 bases). CDR1 and CDR2 (germline): SGHTA, FQGTGA. Deletions cut 4 bases from V and 4 bases from J, with 14 bases between. The CDR3 runs 14 residues. The CDR3, as DNA: TGTGCCAGCAGCTCCTTTGGCGGGGCTTACGAGCAGTACTTC. Its translation is CASSSFGGAYEQYF.

This clone has a handful of counts. The rearrangement joins TRBV14 to TRBJ1-6; maybe TRBD1 (5 bases). Trimming shortened V by 4 bases and J by 6 bases, and 13 bases separated the two germline ends. Per germline, CDR1 SGHDN and CDR2 FVKESK. This CDR3 spans 15 amino acids. The CDR3 region has the DNA TGTGCCAGCAGCCCGTTGGGGGGGGGTAATTCACCCCTCCACTTT. Amino acid sequence: CASSPLGGGNSPLHF.

The chain recombines TRBV15 with TRBJ2-6, with D perhaps matching TRBD1 (5 bases). The germline V gene encodes CDR1 LNHNV and CDR2 YYDKDF (reference sequence). CDR3 length: 19 amino acids. The ends were cut back, 1 base at V and 0 bases at J, with 16 bases in the middle. CDR3 region: CATSRGALDTYSGANVLTF. In DNA form, the CDR3 reads TGTGCCACCAGCAGAGGAGCCTTGGACACTTACTCTGGGGCCAACGTCCTGACTTTC.

This clone occurred once. The chain is built from TRBV5-4 and TRBJ2-7, with a possible D match to TRBD1 (7 bases). CDR1 SGHNT and CDR2 YYREEE come from the germline V gene (reference sequence). The CDR3 length is 14 residues. Trimming removed 4 bases from V and 7 bases from J, with 18 bases in between. CDR3 nucleotides: TGTGCCAGCAGCGAGGGCGGGACAGAGCCAGAGCAGTACTTC. It encodes CASSEGGTEPEQYF.

This clone was recorded once. The V gene is TRBV18, the J gene TRBJ2-3, with D tentatively TRBD1 (5 bases). V lost 0 bases and J lost 5, with 15 bases in between. The CDR3 runs 16 residues. Germline CDR1 reads KGHSH; CDR2 reads LQKENI. DNA of the CDR3: TGTGCCAGCTCACCACCGAGTCCCAAGGGGAAAGATACGCAGTATTTT. Its protein is CASSPPSPKGKDTQYF.

This chain uses TRBV4-1 with TRBJ2-5, with 12 bases fitting TRBD2. Looked up from germline, CDR1 is MGHRA and CDR2 is YSYEKL. The CDR3 runs 17 residues. V dropped 0 bases and J dropped 3; count of bases not matched to a gene: 5. The CDR3 DNA reads TGCGCCAGCAGCCAAGACCGGGCTAGCGGGGGGGAAGAGACCCAGTACTTC. This sequence encodes CASSQDRASGGEETQYF.

The chain uses TRBV19 and TRBJ1-2; 7 bases are a match to TRBD1. V lost 6 bases and J lost 0; bases outside the gene matches: 10. The CDR3 is 16 amino acids. CDR1 LNHDA and CDR2 SQIVND come from the germline V gene (reference sequence). Here the CDR3 reads CASSFERTGANYGYTF. Written as DNA, the CDR3 is TGTGCCAGTAGCTTTGAGAGGACAGGAGCTAACTATGGCTACACCTTC. The variable domain in full, with the rest retrieved from reference TRBV19 and TRBJ1-2, is DGGITQSPKYLFRKEGQNVTLSCEQNLNHDAMYWYRQDPGQGLRLIYYSQIVNDFQKGDIAEGYSVSREKKESFPLTVTSAQKNPTAFYLCASSFERTGANYGYTFGSGTRLTVV.

This sequence joins TRBV7-2 and TRBJ1-1, with D tentatively TRBD1 (5 bases). V lost 1 base and J 1 base, leaving 7 bases between the germline ends. Germline values: CDR1 SGHTA, CDR2 FQGNSA. The CDR3 extends over 14 amino acids. CDR3 bases: TGTGCCAGCAGCTTAGTCGGGGGGAACACTGAAGCTTTCTTT. The encoded protein is CASSLVGGNTEAFF.

V and J are TRBV20-1 and TRBJ2-7; D is unclear. The germline CDR1 and CDR2 sequences are DFQATT and SNEGSKA (reference sequence). The V end was cut by 4 bases, the J end by 0 bases, with 4 bases between. The CDR3 is 11 residues long. The CDR3 DNA sequence: TGCAGTGCTATGAGCTCCTACGAGCAGTACTTC. It codes for CSAMSSYEQYF.

The chain has TRBV18 and TRBJ1-3; D ambiguous. The CDR3 sequence is 16 residues long. The ends were cut back, 2 bases at V and 0 bases at J, with 11 bases in the middle. The V gene's germline CDR1 is KGHSH and CDR2 LQKENI. The chain's CDR3 is CASSPKSTHSGNTIYF. Written as DNA, the CDR3 is TGTGCCAGCTCACCAAAGTCGACTCACTCTGGAAACACCATATATTTT. The full variable domain, completed using reference TRBV18 and TRBJ1-3, is NAGVMQNPRHLVRRRGQEARLRCSPMKGHSHVYWYRQLPEEGLKFMVYLQKENIIDESGMPKERFSAEFPKEGPSILRIQQVVRGDSAAYFCASSPKSTHSGNTIYFGEGSWLTVV.

The CDR3 spells CASSDPAGADEQYF. DNA of the CDR3: TGCGCCAGCAGCGACCCCGCAGGGGCAGACGAGCAGTACTTC. The J gene is TRBJ2-7, the V gene TRBV5-1; D is possibly TRBD1 (6 bases). The V end was cut by 4 bases, the J end by 5 bases, with 16 bases between. The CDR3 loop spans 14 amino acids. Germline-derived CDR1 and CDR2 are SGHRS and YFSETQ.

This clone was seen a single time. The chain couples TRBV28 to TRBJ1-5; TRBD1 matches 9 bases. Germline CDR1 is MDHEN and CDR2 is SYDVKM. With 7 bases clipped from V and 9 bases from J, the junction kept 4 bases outside the gene matches. The CDR3 length is 12 residues. The CDR3 sequence is CASTDRGGPQHF. The CDR3 DNA sequence: TGTGCCAGCACCGACAGGGGGGGGCCCCAGCATTTT.

The chain couples TRBV9 to TRBJ2-1; TRBD2 might be the D (6 bases). V was clipped by 3 bases and J by 2 bases, with 9 bases between them. This CDR3 has 14 amino acids. Germline-derived CDR1 and CDR2 are SGDLS and YYNGEE. CDR3 nucleotide sequence: TGTGCCAGCAGCGGGAGGGCCGCCTACAATGAGCAGTTCTTC. The encoded protein is CASSGRAAYNEQFF.

The chain links TRBV28 to TRBJ1-1, with D uncertain. Germline CDR1 is MDHEN and CDR2 is SYDVKM. There are 15 residues in the CDR3. The V and J ends lost 3 bases and 1 base respectively, with 12 bases between them. The chain's CDR3 is CASSLHSSGNTEAFF. CDR3 sequence (DNA): TGTGCCAGCAGTTTGCACAGTTCAGGGAACACTGAAGCTTTCTTT. Combining the CDR3 with reference TRBV28 and TRBJ1-1 gives the whole variable domain DVKVTQSSRYLVKRTGEKVFLECVQDMDHENMFWYRQDPGLGLRLIYFSYDVKMKEKGDIPEGYSVSREKKERFSLILESASTNQTSMYLCASSLHSSGNTEAFFGQGTRLTVV.

The CDR3 loop reads CASSRERGDTEAFF. Written as DNA, the CDR3 is TGCGCCAGCAGCCGGGAGAGAGGCGACACTGAAGCTTTCTTT. The chain combines TRBV10-1 with TRBJ1-1, with D hard to call. This CDR3 contains 14 residues. V lost 6 bases and J lost 3, with 14 bases in between. The germline CDR1 and CDR2 sequences are WNHNN and SYGVQD (reference sequence).

The J gene is TRBJ2-7, the V gene TRBV7-2, with TRBD2 identical over 12 bases. V shed 5 bases and J 3 bases; nucleotides not matched to a gene: 5. This CDR3 comprises 15 residues. Germline CDR1 SGHTA, CDR2 FQGNSA. The CDR3 DNA follows: TGTGCCAGCAGCACGATACTAGCGGGGGGCTACGAGCAGTACTTC. It is translated as CASSTILAGGYEQYF.

This chain uses TRBV5-4 with TRBJ2-7; 9 bases match TRBD2. This CDR3 has 14 residues. The germline V gene encodes CDR1 SGHNT and CDR2 YYREEE (reference sequence). After removal of 3 bases from V and 1 base from J, the junction contained 2 bases not matched to a gene. CDR3 nucleotide sequence: TGTGCCAGCAGCTCTCTAGCGGGATCCTACGAGCAGTACTTC. Translation gives CASSSLAGSYEQYF.

The chain combines TRBV28 with TRBJ2-7, with D possibly being TRBD1 (6 bases). Trimming took off 1 base at V and 1 base at J, with 20 bases between the two ends. From germline, CDR1 is MDHEN and CDR2 SYDVKM. CDR3 length: 18 residues. CDR3 DNA sequence: TGTGCCAGCAGTTTATCCTTAAGGACAGAGCATCTATCCTACGAGCAGTACTTC. It yields the protein CASSLSLRTEHLSYEQYF.

The CDR3 DNA reads as TGTGCCAGCAGTGACACCACTAGCAGTAATGAGCAGTTCTTC. It translates to CASSDTTSSNEQFF. The genes are TRBV2 and TRBJ2-1; D is perhaps TRBD2 (6 bases). Trimming stripped 3 bases from V and 7 bases from J, with 13 bases between. CDR3 length: 14 residues. Germline V gene sequence: CDR1 SNHLY, CDR2 FYNNEI. The entire variable domain, with the rest obtained from reference TRBV2 and TRBJ2-1, is as follows: EPEVTQTPSHQVTQMGQEVILRCVPISNHLYFYWYRQILGQKVEFLVSFYNNEISEKSEIFDDQFSVERPDGSNFTLKIRSTKLEDSAMYFCASSDTTSSNEQFFGPGTRLTVL.

The chain couples TRBV6-5 to TRBJ2-7; 7 positions match TRBD1. Germline CDR1 MNHEY, CDR2 SVGAGI. The ends lost 6 bases at V and 1 base at J; junction bases unmatched: 6. The CDR3 totals 14 residues. DNA of the CDR3: TGTGCCAGCAGGACTGACAGGGTTTCCTACGAGCAGTACTTC. This translates into CASRTDRVSYEQYF.

This clone has only one observation. The rearrangement uses TRBV15 and TRBJ1-2; D may be TRBD1 (5 bases). Trimming removed 0 bases at V and 5 bases at J, with 10 bases between. CDR1 is LNHNV and CDR2 is YYDKDF in the germline V gene (reference sequence). The CDR3 is made up of 14 amino acids. The CDR3 loop reads CATSRDKGLYGYTF. DNA of the CDR3: TGTGCCACCAGCAGAGATAAGGGGCTGTATGGCTACACCTTC. Full variable domain (outside the CDR3, taken from reference TRBV15 and TRBJ1-2): DAMVIQNPRYQVTQFGKPVTLSCSQTLNHNVMYWYQQKSSQAPKLLFHYYDKDFNNEADTPDNFQSRRPNTSFCFLDIRSPGLGDTAMYLCATSRDKGLYGYTFGSGTRLTVV.

The chain couples TRBV6-6 to TRBJ2-7; weak D call: TRBD2 (6 bases). This CDR3 spans 14 amino acids. Germline lookup yields CDR1 MNHNY and CDR2 SVGAGI (reference sequence). V was trimmed by 7 bases and J by 3 bases, leaving 16 bases between them. CDR3 residues: CASTGRRENYEQYF. CDR3 in DNA: TGTGCCAGCACTGGCAGACGGGAGAACTACGAGCAGTACTTC.